The present T cell receptor (beta chain) was sequenced within a study of cytomegalovirus exposure and HLA in healthy donors. General study points: As was reported, the classifier diagnosed cytomegalovirus status with high specificity and sensitivity. Investigators reported 150 to 200 TCR beta chains as tied to cytomegalovirus.

Unmatched junction bases numbered 10, after V lost 1 base and J lost 6 bases. The CDR3 runs 16 residues. The germline gives CDR1 SEHNR, CDR2 FQNEAQ (reference sequence). On this clone: Its antigen is as yet unknown.

The method was immunoSEQ multiplex PCR; TCRdb's version includes in-frame clones alone and lacks a portion of them. This sample has nearly 200,000 clones, with approximately 80% found just once. The specimen sequenced was PBMCs. This chain uses TRBV7-9 with TRBJ2-7, with TRBD2 matching over 9 bases. This TCR was sampled from a young woman in good health and CMV-seropositive. The DNA of the CDR3 is TGTGCCAGCAGCTTAGTCGTGGGACTAGCCGGTTTCGAGCAGTACTTC. Translation gives CASSLVVGLAGFEQYF.